This TCR beta chain emerged from a study of identical twins. Study outcomes and limitations: Because invariant MAIT and iNKT cells could be present, zero-insertion analyses could be partly confounded.

Every donor was a healthy Caucasian. The CDR3 runs to 11 residues. CDR1 is DFQATT and CDR2 is SNEGSKA in the germline V gene (reference sequence). Trimming removed 3 bases at V and 10 bases at J, with 11 bases between. Turning to this clonotype: What it binds is not known.

TCRdb independently ran MiXCR on the 5' RACE reads; one entry per CDR3 protein. The sample includes 500,000 to 600,000 distinct CDR3 sequences, 20% to 25% seen only once; the top ten take about 0.91%. In addition, the sample was reused for a study of T cells expressing NK-cell markers. That report notes: Investigators obtained TCR beta repertoires from sorted CD3+CD56+NKG2C+, CD3+CD56+NKG2C- and CD3+CD56-NKG2C+ T cells. Several experiments added an anti-gamma-delta TCR antibody to sort only alpha-beta TCR T cells.

Input material: CD4+ T cells sorted from blood. The chain is built from TRBV20-1 and TRBJ2-3; D might be TRBD1 (5 bases). The sequence came from a young woman in good health. The CDR3 is CSARTDQAQYF. In DNA form, the CDR3 reads TGCAGTGCTAGGACAGACCAGGCGCAGTATTTT.